This TCR beta chain was found in a study of regulatory T cells in long-lasting Graves disease. Specified time point: newly diagnosed GD, antithyroid drugs for less than 3 months. The authors made the TCR library using RNA they extracted from PBMCs. Each of the patients was recruited from an endocrinology department situated in Xi'an, China. The EDTA tubes were filled with roughly 10 milliliters of drawn peripheral blood. CDR1 and CDR2 from the germline V gene are MNHEY and SMNVEV (reference sequence). CDR3 length equals 15 residues. The germline V and J ends were trimmed by 5 bases and 0 bases, with 10 bases remaining between them. This clonotype was detected ten times or more. According to the study, TCR beta libraries were built with iRepertoire HTBI primers and CDR3-region Arm-PCR. Each CDR3 protein gets one entry after TCRdb re-called the multiplex PCR reads with MiXCR. The sample yields under 300,000 distinct CDR3 sequences, approximately 16% seen once.

The receptor comes from a female donor with Graves disease. The V and J genes are TRBV27 and TRBJ1-4; D ambiguous. The source material was peripheral blood mononuclear cells (PBMCs), sampled at new diagnosis, from a patient treated with antithyroid drugs. The CDR3 here is CASSPTPSTNEKLFF. The CDR3 DNA sequence: TGTGCCAGCAGTCCTACCCCATCAACTAATGAAAAACTGTTTTTT.